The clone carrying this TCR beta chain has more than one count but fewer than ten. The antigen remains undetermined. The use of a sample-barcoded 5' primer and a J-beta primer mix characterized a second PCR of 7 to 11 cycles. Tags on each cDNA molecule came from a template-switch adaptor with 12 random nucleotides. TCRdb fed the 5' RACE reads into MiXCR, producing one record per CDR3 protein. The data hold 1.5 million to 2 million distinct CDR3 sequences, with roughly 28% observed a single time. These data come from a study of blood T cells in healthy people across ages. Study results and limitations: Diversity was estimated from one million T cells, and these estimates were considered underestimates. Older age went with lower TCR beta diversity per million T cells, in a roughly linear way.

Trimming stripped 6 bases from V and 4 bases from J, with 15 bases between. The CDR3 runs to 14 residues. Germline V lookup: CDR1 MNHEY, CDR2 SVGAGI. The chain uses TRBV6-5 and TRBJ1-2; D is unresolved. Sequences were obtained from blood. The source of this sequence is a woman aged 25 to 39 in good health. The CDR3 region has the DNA TGTGCCAGCAGGAAACGGATGACCGTCTATGGCTACACCTTC. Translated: CASRKRMTVYGYTF.